This TCR beta chain originates from a study of post-analysis software for immune sequencing data. General study results and limits: Roughly 5 TRBV segments, TRBV5-6, TRBV5-1 and TRBV20-1 among them, were found more frequent in patients than controls.

With respect to this clonotype: Antigen unknown.

Included in the TCR beta cDNA libraries were unique molecular identifiers. A single record per CDR3 protein comes from TCRdb applying MiXCR to the PCR reads. In the table there are 600,000 to 700,000 distinct CDR3 sequences, 55% to 70% of which are singletons. This CDR3 has 15 residues. The germline gives CDR1 SGHDN, CDR2 FVKESK. The sequenced material came from blood. V is TRBV14 and J is TRBJ2-5, with 9 bases that match TRBD2. The end of the DNA aligns better with TRBJ2-7, so the J call may be wrong. The source of this sequence is a girl aged 2-10 years with multiple sclerosis. CDR3 in amino acids: CASSPLAGFIYEQYF. The CDR3 DNA follows: TGTGCCAGCAGCCCACTAGCGGGTTTCATTTACGAGCAGTACTTC.